A single TCR beta chain is shown here with its context. Its target is not known. This entry belongs to a study of shared clonotypes between healthy human individuals. The data were produced by immunoSEQ multiplex PCR, yet TCRdb's version contains in-frame clones alone and is incomplete. The sample holds some 800,000 clones; almost 95% are singletons and the top ten take 24%. Cells designated naive CD8 were CD45RO-negative and were positively selected for CCR7, with terminally differentiated effector memory CD45RA+ cells excluded. Germline V gives CDR1 LNHDA, CDR2 SQIVND (reference sequence). After removal of 2 bases from V and 1 base from J, the junction contained 2 bases not matched to a gene. The CDR3 sequence is 15 residues long. Notes on the study in general: Clonotype sharing across donors was expected to vary with sequencing depth.

This chain uses TRBV19 with TRBJ2-1; 7 bases are shared with TRBD1. This receptor was taken from a man younger than 45 in good health. The specimen was naive CD8+ T cells sorted from blood. The CDR3 loop is CASSILTGSYNEQFF. The CDR3 DNA follows: TGTGCCAGTAGTATATTGACAGGGTCCTACAATGAGCAGTTCTTC.